This TCR beta chain stems from a study of blood T cell repertoires in COVID-19. About the research overall: Sites across the United States, Italy and Spain contributed samples from acute and convalescent COVID-19.

The method was immunoSEQ multiplex PCR; TCRdb's version includes in-frame clones alone and lacks a portion of them. This sample has about 190,000 clones, with about 80% found just once. This clone occurred a few times. CDR1 and CDR2 (germline): MDHEN, SYDVKM. CDR3 length: 14 amino acids. V lost 8 bases to trimming and J lost 6 bases; unmatched junction nucleotides: 6. This chain uses TRBV28 with TRBJ2-2; 10 bases match TRBD1. This TCR was recovered from a woman aged 60-70 years with COVID-19, enrolled during active disease. Sequencing input: peripheral blood. The CDR3 region has the DNA TGTGCCAGCTCCGGGACAGGGGTTCCCGGGGAGCTGTTTTTT. This gives the protein CASSGTGVPGELFF.